Each of the 6 T cell receptor beta chains below was sequenced from the same sample in a study of Ad26.COV2.S vaccination and SARS-CoV-2 variants. TCRdb keeps only in-frame clones here, not all; method: immunoSEQ multiplex PCR. The data show 300,000 to 400,000 clones, around 89% seen once. The sample's treatment: over 15 received Ad26.COV2.S at low or high dose, single or two shots; roughly five received placebo; per-sample allocation not given. Vaccine and placebo recipients were sampled on day 63 after the first injection. The sample in question was peripheral blood, obtained in a trial of Ad26.COV2.S vaccine versus placebo. These TCRs come from a person aged 18-65 years who received the Ad26.COV2.S COVID-19 vaccine or a placebo.

This clone appeared a few times. The V gene is TRBV7-6, the J gene TRBJ2-2; no firm D call. The CDR3 consists of 15 residues. V was shortened by 5 bases and J by 1 base, with 11 bases between the two germline ends. CDR1 is SGHVS, CDR2 FNYEAQ, per germline. The CDR3, as DNA: TGTGCCAGCAGCACCCGGGTCTTGAACACCGGGGAGCTGTTTTTT. It specifies CASSTRVLNTGELFF.

The rearrangement joins TRBV5-1 to TRBJ2-2; 10 nucleotides match TRBD2. There are 16 residues in the CDR3. CDR1 is SGHRS, CDR2 YFSETQ, per germline. J was trimmed by 3 bases and V by 4 bases; bases with no gene match: 6. CDR3 DNA sequence: TGCGCCAGCAGCGCCCTAGCGGGAGTTGACACCGGGGAGCTGTTTTTT. This sequence encodes CASSALAGVDTGELFF.

The chain has TRBV5-6 and TRBJ2-1, with TRBD1 identical over 8 bases. The ends lost 3 bases at V and 10 bases at J; junction bases unmatched: 24. This CDR3 has 19 amino acids. CDR1 and CDR2 (germline): SGHDT, YYEEEE. CDR3 amino acids: CASSSTIGQGVVEAREQFF. The CDR3 DNA is TGTGCCAGCAGCTCTACGATTGGACAGGGCGTAGTGGAAGCGCGCGAGCAGTTCTTC.

The chain recombines TRBV9 with TRBJ1-1; no clear D gene. Trimming cost V 0 bases and J 3 bases, with 12 bases left between them. CDR3 length: 15 residues. Germline loops: CDR1 SGDLS, CDR2 YYNGEE. The CDR3 spells CASSVEARKDTEAFF. For the CDR3, the DNA is TGTGCCAGCAGCGTAGAGGCCCGAAAGGACACTGAAGCTTTCTTT.

The chain combines TRBV5-6 with TRBJ2-7; a weak D match, TRBD2 (6 bases). V was pared by 5 bases and J by 3 bases, with 12 bases between. CDR3 length: 13 amino acids. Germline CDR1 SGHDT, CDR2 YYEEEE. The CDR3 protein is CASSQEGRYEQYF. The CDR3 DNA sequence: TGTGCCAGCAGTCAGGAGGGGCGCTACGAGCAGTACTTC. The full variable domain, its missing parts supplied by reference TRBV5-6 and TRBJ2-7, is DAGVTQSPTHLIKTRGQQVTLRCSPKSGHDTVSWYQQALGQGPQFIFQYYEEEERQRGNFPDRFSGHQFPNYSSELNVNALLLGDSALYLCASSQEGRYEQYFGPGTRLTVT.

The chain links TRBV14 to TRBJ2-7; 14 positions agree with TRBD2. The germline V gene encodes CDR1 SGHDN and CDR2 FVKESK. The CDR3 is made up of 15 amino acids. V shed 1 base, J shed 4 bases, and the junction held 0 bases outside the gene matches. This chain's CDR3 is CASSQGTSGGYEQYF. In DNA form, the CDR3 reads TGTGCCAGCAGCCAAGGGACTAGCGGGGGGTACGAGCAGTACTTC.